One T cell receptor (beta chain) is described in this entry. Only in-frame clones appear in the TCRdb table, and some are missing; sequencing was by immunoSEQ multiplex PCR. The table lists under 80,000 clones, roughly 97% of them singletons. This specimen comes from a study of technical replicates of blood from a handful of donors. The CDR3 has 13 residues. Germline lookup yields CDR1 MDHEN and CDR2 SYDVKM. Between the trimmed V and J ends, which lost 8 bases and 2 bases, there was a span of 10 bases. The sample taken for sequencing was T cells isolated from PBMCs. The clonotype originates from a human donor in good health. The V gene is TRBV28, the J gene TRBJ1-5; possible D gene TRBD1, 6 bases. CDR3 in DNA: TGTGCCAGCCAAGAGGGGGGCAATCAGCCCCAGCATTTT. Amino acid sequence: CASQEGGNQPQHF.